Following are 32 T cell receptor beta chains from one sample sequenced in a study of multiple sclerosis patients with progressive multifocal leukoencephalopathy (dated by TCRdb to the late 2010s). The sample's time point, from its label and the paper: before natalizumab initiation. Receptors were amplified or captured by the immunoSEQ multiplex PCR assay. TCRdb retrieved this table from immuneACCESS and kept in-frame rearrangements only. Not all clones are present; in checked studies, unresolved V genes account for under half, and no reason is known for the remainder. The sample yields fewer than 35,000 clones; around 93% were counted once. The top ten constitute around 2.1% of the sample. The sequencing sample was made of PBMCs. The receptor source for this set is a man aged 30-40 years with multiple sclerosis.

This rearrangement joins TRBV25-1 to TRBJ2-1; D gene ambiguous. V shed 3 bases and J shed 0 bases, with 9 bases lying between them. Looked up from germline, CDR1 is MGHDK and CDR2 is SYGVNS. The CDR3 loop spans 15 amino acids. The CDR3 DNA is TGTGCCAGCAGTGACGGAGAGGTCTCCTACAATGAGCAGTTCTTC. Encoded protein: CASSDGEVSYNEQFF.

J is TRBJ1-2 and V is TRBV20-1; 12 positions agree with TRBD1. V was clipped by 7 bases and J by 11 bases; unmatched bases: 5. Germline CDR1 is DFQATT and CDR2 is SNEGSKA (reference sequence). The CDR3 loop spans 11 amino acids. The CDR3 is CSGDRGPGYTF. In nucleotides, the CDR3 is TGCAGTGGGGACAGGGGGCCTGGGTACACCTTC.

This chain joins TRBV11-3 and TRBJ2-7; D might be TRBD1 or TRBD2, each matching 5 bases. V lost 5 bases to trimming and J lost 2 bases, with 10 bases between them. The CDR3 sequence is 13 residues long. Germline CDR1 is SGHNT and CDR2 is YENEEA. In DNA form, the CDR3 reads TGTGCCAGCAGCCTCGGGACGGCCTACGAGCAGTACGTC. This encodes CASSLGTAYEQYV.

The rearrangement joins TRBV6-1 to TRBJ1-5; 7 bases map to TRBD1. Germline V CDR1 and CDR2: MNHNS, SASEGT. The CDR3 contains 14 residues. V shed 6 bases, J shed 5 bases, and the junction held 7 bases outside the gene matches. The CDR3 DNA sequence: TGTGCCAGCAGGGGCCGGGACAGAGATCAGCCCCAGCATTTT. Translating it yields CASRGRDRDQPQHF.

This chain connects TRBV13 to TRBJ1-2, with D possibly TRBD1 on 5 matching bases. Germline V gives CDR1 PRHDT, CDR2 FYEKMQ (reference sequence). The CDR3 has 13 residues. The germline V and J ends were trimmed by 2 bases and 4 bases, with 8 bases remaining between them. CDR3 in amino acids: CASSLRGVYGYTF. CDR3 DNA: TGTGCCAGCAGCTTAAGAGGGGTCTATGGCTACACCTTC.

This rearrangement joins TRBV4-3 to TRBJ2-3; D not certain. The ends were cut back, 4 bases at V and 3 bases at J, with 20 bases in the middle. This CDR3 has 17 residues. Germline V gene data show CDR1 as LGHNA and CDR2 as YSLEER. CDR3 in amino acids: CASSPQSRARSTDTQYF. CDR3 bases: TGCGCCAGCAGCCCCCAAAGCCGGGCCCGAAGTACAGATACGCAGTATTTT.

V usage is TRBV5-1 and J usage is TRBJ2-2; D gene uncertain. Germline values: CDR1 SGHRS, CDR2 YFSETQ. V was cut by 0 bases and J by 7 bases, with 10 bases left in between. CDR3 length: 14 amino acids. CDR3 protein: CASSLGGPLGELFF. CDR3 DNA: TGCGCCAGCAGCTTGGGAGGCCCCCTCGGGGAGCTGTTTTTT. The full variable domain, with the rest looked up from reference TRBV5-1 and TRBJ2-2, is KAGVTQTPRYLIKTRGQQVTLSCSPISGHRSVSWYQQTPGQGLQFLFEYFSETQRNKGNFPGRFSGRQFSNSRSEMNVSTLELGDSALYLCASSLGGPLGELFFGEGSRLTVL.

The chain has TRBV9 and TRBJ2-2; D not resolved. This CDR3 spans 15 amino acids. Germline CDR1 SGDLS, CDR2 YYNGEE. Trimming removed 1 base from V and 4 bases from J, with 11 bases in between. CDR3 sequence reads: CASSVTPGPTGELFF. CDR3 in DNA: TGTGCCAGCAGCGTAACTCCTGGCCCCACCGGGGAGCTGTTTTTT.

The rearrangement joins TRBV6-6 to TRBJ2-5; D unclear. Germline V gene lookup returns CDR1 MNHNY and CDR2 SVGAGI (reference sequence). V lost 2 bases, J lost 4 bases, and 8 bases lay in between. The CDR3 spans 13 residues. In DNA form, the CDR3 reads TGTGCCAGCAGTTACGGTGGGGTAGAGACCCAGTACTTC. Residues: CASSYGGVETQYF.

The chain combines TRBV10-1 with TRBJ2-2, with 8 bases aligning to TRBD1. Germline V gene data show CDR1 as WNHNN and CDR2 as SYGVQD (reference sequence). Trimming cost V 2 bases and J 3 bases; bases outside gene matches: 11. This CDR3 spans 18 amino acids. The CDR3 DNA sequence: TGCGCCAGCAGTGAGGCGCCGGGCAGGGGGCGCGACACCGGGGAGCTGTTTTTT. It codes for CASSEAPGRGRDTGELFF.

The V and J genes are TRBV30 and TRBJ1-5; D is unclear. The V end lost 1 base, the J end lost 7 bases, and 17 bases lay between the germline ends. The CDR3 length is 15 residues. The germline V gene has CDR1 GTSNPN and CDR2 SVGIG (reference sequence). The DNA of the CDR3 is TGTGCCTGGAGTGAATACTTCCCGGATAACCAGCCCCAGCATTTT. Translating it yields CAWSEYFPDNQPQHF.

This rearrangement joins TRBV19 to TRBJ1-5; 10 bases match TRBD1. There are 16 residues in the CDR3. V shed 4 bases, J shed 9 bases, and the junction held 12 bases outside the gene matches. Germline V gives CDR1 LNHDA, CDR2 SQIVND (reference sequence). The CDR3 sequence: CASSTRQGATIRPQHF. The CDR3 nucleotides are TGTGCCAGTAGTACCCGACAGGGGGCTACTATAAGGCCCCAGCATTTT.

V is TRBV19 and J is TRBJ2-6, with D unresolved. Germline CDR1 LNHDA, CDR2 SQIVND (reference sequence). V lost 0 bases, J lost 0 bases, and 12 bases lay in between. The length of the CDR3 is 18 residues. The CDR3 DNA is TGTGCCAGTAGTATAGACACAGCCCTGGGCTCTGGGGCCAACGTCCTGACTTTC. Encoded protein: CASSIDTALGSGANVLTF.

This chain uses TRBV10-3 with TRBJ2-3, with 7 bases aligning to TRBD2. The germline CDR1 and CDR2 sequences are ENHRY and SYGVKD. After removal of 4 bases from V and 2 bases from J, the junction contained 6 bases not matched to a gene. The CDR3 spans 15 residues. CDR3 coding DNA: TGTGCCATCAGTGTGGAGGGAGGGAACACAGATACGCAGTATTTT. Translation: CAISVEGGNTDTQYF.

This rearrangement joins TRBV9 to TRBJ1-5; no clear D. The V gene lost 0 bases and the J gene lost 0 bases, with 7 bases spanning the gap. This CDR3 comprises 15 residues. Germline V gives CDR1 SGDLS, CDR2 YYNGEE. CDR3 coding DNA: TGTGCCAGCAGCGTAGGCGGTGATAGCAATCAGCCCCAGCATTTT. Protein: CASSVGGDSNQPQHF.

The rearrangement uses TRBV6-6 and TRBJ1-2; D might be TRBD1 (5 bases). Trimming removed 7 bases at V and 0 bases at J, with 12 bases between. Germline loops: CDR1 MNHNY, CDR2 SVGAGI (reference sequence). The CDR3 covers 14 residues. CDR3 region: CASTPGGANYGYTF. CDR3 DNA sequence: TGTGCCAGCACCCCGGGGGGAGCTAACTATGGCTACACCTTC.

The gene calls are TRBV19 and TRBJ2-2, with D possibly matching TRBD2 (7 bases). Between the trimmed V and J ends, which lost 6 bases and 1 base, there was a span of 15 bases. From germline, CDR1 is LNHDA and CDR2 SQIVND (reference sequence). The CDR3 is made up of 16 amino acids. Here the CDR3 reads CASSTGTTKNTGELFF. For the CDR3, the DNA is TGTGCCAGTAGCACAGGGACTACCAAGAACACCGGGGAGCTGTTTTTT.

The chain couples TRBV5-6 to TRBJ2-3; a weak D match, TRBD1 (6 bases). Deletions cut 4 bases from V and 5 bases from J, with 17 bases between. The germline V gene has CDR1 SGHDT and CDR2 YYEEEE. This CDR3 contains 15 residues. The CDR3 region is CASSPRTDFLDTQYF. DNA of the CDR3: TGTGCCAGCAGCCCCCGGACAGACTTTCTAGATACGCAGTATTTT.

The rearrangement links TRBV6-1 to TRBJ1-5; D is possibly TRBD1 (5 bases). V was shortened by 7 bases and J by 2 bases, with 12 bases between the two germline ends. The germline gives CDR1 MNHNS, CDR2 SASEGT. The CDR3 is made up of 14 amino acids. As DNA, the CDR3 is TGTGCCAGCAAACGGGGCGAGGGCAATCAGCCCCAGCATTTT. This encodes CASKRGEGNQPQHF.

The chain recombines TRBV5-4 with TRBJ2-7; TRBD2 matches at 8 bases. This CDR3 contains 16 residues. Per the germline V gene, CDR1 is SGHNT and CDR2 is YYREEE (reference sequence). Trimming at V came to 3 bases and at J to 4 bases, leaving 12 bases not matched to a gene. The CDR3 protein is CASSSPPGLVGYEQYF. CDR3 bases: TGTGCCAGCAGCTCCCCCCCGGGACTAGTTGGGTACGAGCAGTACTTC.

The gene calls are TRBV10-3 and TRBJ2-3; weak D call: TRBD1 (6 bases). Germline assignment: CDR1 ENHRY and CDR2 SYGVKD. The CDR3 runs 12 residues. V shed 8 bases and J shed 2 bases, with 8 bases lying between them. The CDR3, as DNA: TGTGCCATCGGGACAAACACAGATACGCAGTATTTT. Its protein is CAIGTNTDTQYF.

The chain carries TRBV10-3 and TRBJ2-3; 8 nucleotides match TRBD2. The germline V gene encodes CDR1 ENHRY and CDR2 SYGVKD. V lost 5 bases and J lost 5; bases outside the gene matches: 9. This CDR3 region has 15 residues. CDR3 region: CAISPAGEGGDTQYF. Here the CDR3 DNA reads TGTGCCATCAGTCCAGCGGGAGAGGGTGGAGATACGCAGTATTTT.

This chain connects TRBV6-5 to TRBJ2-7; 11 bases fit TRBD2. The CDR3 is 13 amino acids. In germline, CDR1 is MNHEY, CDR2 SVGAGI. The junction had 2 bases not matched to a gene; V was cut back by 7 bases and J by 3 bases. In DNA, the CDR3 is TGTGCCAGCACTAGCGGGAGGAGCTACGAGCAGTACTTC. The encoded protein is CASTSGRSYEQYF.

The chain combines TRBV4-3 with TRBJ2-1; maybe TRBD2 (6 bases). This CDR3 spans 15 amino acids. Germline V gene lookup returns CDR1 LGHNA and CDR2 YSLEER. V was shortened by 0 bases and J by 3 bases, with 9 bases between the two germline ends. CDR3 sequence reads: CASSQESGGYNEQFF. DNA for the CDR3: TGCGCCAGCAGCCAAGAATCCGGGGGCTACAATGAGCAGTTCTTC.

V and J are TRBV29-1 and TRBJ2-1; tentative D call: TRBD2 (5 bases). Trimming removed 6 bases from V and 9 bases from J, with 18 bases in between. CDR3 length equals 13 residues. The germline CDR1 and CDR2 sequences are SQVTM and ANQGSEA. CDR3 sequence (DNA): TGCAGCGTGGAGGAGCTACTGACGGGTGAGCAGTTCTTC. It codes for CSVEELLTGEQFF.

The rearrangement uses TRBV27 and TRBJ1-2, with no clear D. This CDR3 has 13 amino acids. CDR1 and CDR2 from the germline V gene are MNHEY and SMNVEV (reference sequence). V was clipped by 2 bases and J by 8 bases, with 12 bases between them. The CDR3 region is CASSLTPEGGYTF. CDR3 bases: TGTGCCAGCAGTTTAACCCCCGAGGGAGGCTACACCTTC.

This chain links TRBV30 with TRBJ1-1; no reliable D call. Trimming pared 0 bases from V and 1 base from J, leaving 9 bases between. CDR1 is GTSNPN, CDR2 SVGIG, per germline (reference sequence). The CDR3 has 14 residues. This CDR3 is CAWSVLPTNTEAFF. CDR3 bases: TGTGCCTGGAGTGTACTGCCCACGAACACTGAAGCTTTCTTT.

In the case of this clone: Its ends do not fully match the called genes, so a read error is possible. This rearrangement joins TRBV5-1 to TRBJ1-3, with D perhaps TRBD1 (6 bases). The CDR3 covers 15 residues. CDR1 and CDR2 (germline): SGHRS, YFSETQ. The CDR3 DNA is TGCGCCCGCAGCTTGGGGGGGACAACTGGAAACACCATATATTTT. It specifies CARSLGGTTGNTIYF. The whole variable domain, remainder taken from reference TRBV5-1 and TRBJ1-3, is KAGVTQTPRYLIKTRGQQVTLSCSPISGHRSVSWYQQTPGQGLQFLFEYFSETQRNKGNFPGRFSGRQFSNSRSEMNVSTLELGDSALYLCARSLGGTTGNTIYFGEGSWLTVV.

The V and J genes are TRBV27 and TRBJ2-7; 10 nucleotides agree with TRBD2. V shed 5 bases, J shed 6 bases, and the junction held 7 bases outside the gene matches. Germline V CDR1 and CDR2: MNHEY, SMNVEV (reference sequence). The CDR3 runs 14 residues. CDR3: CASSPTIAGGEQYV. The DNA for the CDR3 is TGTGCCAGCAGTCCCACTATAGCGGGAGGCGAGCAGTACGTC.

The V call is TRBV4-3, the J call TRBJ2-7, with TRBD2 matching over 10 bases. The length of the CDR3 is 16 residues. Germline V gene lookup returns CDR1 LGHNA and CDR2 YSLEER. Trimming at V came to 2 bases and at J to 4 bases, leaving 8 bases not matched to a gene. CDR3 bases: TGCGCCAGCAGCCAATCCACTAGCGGGACAACGTACGAGCAGTACTTC. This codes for CASSQSTSGTTYEQYF.

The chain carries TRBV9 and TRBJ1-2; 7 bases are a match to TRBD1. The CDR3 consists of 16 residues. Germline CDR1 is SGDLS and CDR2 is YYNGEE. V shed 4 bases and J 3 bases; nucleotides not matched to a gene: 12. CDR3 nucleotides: TGTGCCAGCAGCCCTCGACAGGGAGTGATGGACTATGGCTACACCTTC. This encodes CASSPRQGVMDYGYTF.

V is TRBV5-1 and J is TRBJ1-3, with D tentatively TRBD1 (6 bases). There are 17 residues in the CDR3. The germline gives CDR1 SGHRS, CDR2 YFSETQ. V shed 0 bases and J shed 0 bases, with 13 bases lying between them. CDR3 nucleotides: TGCGCCAGCAGCTTGGCCTCCGGACAGTACTCTGGAAACACCATATATTTT. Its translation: CASSLASGQYSGNTIYF.